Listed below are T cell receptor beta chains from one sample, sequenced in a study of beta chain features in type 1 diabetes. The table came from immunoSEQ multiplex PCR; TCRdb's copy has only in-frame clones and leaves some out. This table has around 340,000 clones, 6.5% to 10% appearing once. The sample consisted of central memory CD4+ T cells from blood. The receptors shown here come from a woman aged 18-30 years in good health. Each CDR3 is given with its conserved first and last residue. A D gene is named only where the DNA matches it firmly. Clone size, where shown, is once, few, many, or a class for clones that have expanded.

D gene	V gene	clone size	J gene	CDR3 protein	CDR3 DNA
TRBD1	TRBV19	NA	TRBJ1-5	CASREEGQGARTQHF	TGTGCCAGTCGTGAGGAGGGACAGGGGGCGCGTACCCAGCATTTT
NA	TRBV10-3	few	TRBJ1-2	CAISEREYGYGYTF	TGTGCCATCAGTGAGAGGGAGTACGGATATGGCTACACCTTC
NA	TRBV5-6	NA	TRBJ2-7	CASSSQAGTLFPEQYF	TGTGCCAGCAGCTCCCAAGCCGGGACCCTTTTTCCCGAGCAGTACTTC
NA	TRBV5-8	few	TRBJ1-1	CASSRWQGHTEAFF	TGTGCCAGCAGCCGTTGGCAGGGCCACACTGAAGCTTTCTTT
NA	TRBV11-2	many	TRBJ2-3	CASSLVVTDTQYF	TGTGCCAGCAGCTTAGTGGTCACAGATACGCAGTATTTT
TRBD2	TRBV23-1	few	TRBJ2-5	CASSQGLAGSETQYF	TGCGCCAGCAGTCAGGGACTAGCGGGGTCAGAGACCCAGTACTTC
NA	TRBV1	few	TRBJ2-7	CTSSQRVFLNEQYF	TGCACCAGCAGCCAAAGAGTTTTCCTGAACGAGCAGTACTTC
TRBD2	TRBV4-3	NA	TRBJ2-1	CASSQELAGVGQFF	TGCGCCAGCAGCCAGGAATTAGCGGGAGTTGGGCAGTTCTTC
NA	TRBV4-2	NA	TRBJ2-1	CASSLSYRTSYNEQFF	TGTGCCAGCAGCCTTTCCTATCGGACATCCTACAATGAGCAGTTCTTC
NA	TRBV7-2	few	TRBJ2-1	CASSFMADYNEQFF	TGTGCCAGCAGCTTTATGGCAGACTACAATGAGCAGTTCTTC
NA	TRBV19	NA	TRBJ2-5	CATARAHQETQYF	TGTGCCACCGCCAGGGCGCATCAAGAGACCCAGTACTTC
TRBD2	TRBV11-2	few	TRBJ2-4	CASSLQLAGETNIQYF	TGTGCCAGCAGCCTACAATTAGCGGGAGAGACGAACATTCAGTACTTC
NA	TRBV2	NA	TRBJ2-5	CASTTMRQETQYF	TGTGCCAGCACAACAATGCGACAAGAGACCCAGTACTTC